A single sample gave rise to the 15 T cell receptor beta chains below, sequenced in a study of vaccination and CD4 T cells after COVID-19. Stated treatment: approximately 9-day PBMC culture with coronavirus spike peptide pools or control peptides (ViraFEST assay). The assay that was used to sequence DNA from cultured CD4+ T cells was the Oncomine TCR Beta short-read assay. TCRdb reprocessed the PCR reads via MiXCR and lists one record per CDR3 protein. The sample consists of about 2,800 distinct CDR3 sequences, about 20% of them appearing once. The antigens of these receptors remain unknown. Input material: CD4+ T cells from blood, cultured in vitro. The receptors derive from a human donor who had recovered from COVID-19.

In nucleotides, the CDR3 is TGTGCCAGCAGCGAGCGGACACTGGCGAACACCGGGGAGCTGTTTTTT. It is translated as CASSERTLANTGELFF. The gene calls are TRBV11-2 and TRBJ2-2; D tentatively reads TRBD1 or TRBD2 (5 bases each). This CDR3 region has 16 residues. Per germline, CDR1 SGHAT and CDR2 FQNNGV. Between the trimmed V and J ends, which lost 5 bases and 0 bases, there was a span of 13 bases.

The chain carries TRBV20-1 and TRBJ2-2; perhaps TRBD2 as D (7 bases). This CDR3 comprises 16 residues. Germline V gives CDR1 DFQATT, CDR2 SNEGSKA (reference sequence). V was clipped by 2 bases and J by 5 bases, with 18 bases between them. CDR3 nucleotide sequence: TGCAGTGCTAGACCCGGTGCGGGGGCAGAGACCGGGGAGCTGTTTTTT. Translation: CSARPGAGAETGELFF.

In this sample, this clonotype turned up a few times. At one end, the junction sequence differs from germline, possibly due to a read error. V is TRBV12-3 or TRBV12-4 and J is TRBJ2-3, with 10 bases identical to TRBD2. This CDR3 has 11 amino acids. The CDR3 DNA is TGTGCCAGCAGTCTAGCGGGGGATTTGTATTTT. This translates into CASSLAGDLYF.

This clonotype was picked up a small number of times. Written as DNA, the CDR3 is TGCGCCAGCAGCTTGCTTCTAGCGGGACTCAATGAGCAGTTCTTC. Its translation is CASSLLLAGLNEQFF. The chain is built from TRBV5-1 and TRBJ2-1; 9 bases line up with TRBD2. The CDR3 is made up of 15 amino acids. Germline CDR1 reads SGHRS; CDR2 reads YFSETQ. Trimming cost V 1 base and J 6 bases; bases outside gene matches: 5.

This clonotype came up a few times. V and J are TRBV7-2 and TRBJ1-5; unclear D gene. The V end lost 3 bases, the J end lost 3 bases, and 3 bases lay between the germline ends. This CDR3 contains 12 residues. Germline CDR1 is SGHTA and CDR2 is FQGNSA. The CDR3 bases are TGTGCCAGCAGCTTGGACAATCAGCCCCAGCATTTT. It codes for CASSLDNQPQHF.

This chain connects TRBV6-1 to TRBJ1-1; D uncertain. The ends were cut back, 7 bases at V and 9 bases at J, with 21 bases in the middle. The germline gives CDR1 MNHNS, CDR2 SASEGT. The length of the CDR3 is 14 residues. The CDR3 loop reads CASTQAGEYSQAFF. The CDR3 nucleotides are TGTGCCAGCACCCAGGCCGGGGAGTATTCTCAAGCTTTCTTT.

The rearrangement uses TRBV6-2 or TRBV6-3 and TRBJ2-2; D tentatively reads TRBD1 or TRBD2 (6 bases each). Trimming stripped 4 bases from V and 4 bases from J, with 16 bases between. CDR1 MNHEY and CDR2 SVGEGT come from the germline V gene. This CDR3 has 16 residues. The CDR3 reads CASSLEGGAITGELFF. The DNA for the CDR3 is TGTGCCAGCAGTTTAGAGGGGGGTGCCATCACCGGGGAGCTGTTTTTT.

This clonotype ranks as medium-sized. The rearrangement links TRBV25-1 to TRBJ1-1; D is unclear. Germline V gene sequence: CDR1 MGHDK, CDR2 SYGVNS. CDR3 length equals 11 residues. Deletions cut 8 bases from V and 4 bases from J, with 8 bases between. The CDR3, as DNA: TGTGCCAGCCGAGGATTCACTGAAGCTTTCTTT. This translates into CASRGFTEAFF.

This rearrangement joins TRBV2 to TRBJ2-6, with 11 nucleotides matching TRBD1. Germline V gives CDR1 SNHLY, CDR2 FYNNEI. The trim removed 4 bases at V and 0 bases at J, leaving 2 bases unmatched. The CDR3 covers 17 residues. CDR3 DNA sequence: TGTGCCAGCAGTGCGGGGACAGGGGGCTCTGGGGCCAACGTCCTGACTTTC. It yields the protein CASSAGTGGSGANVLTF.

This clonotype was detected once. This chain uses TRBV18 with TRBJ1-2; D remains ambiguous. The CDR3 is 12 residues long. V shed 4 bases and J shed 8 bases, with 11 bases lying between them. The germline V gene encodes CDR1 KGHSH and CDR2 LQKENI. DNA of the CDR3: TGTGCCAGCTCACAGAACCCGGGGGGCTACACCTTC. Its protein product is CASSQNPGGYTF.

This clonotype was detected only once. DNA for the CDR3: TGTGCCAGCAGCTCCGGTTTGTACCAAGAGACCCAGTACTTC. It is translated as CASSSGLYQETQYF. The V call is TRBV9, the J call TRBJ2-5; no firm D call. Germline V gives CDR1 SGDLS, CDR2 YYNGEE. This CDR3 spans 14 amino acids. Deletions cut 4 bases from V and 0 bases from J, with 10 bases between.

This clonotype counts as medium-sized. The rearrangement joins TRBV6-5 to TRBJ1-1, with 11 bases lining up with TRBD1. With V trimmed by 4 bases and J by 2 bases, 6 bases remained unmatched. CDR1 and CDR2 (germline): MNHEY, SVGAGI. CDR3 length equals 16 residues. The CDR3 nucleotides read TGTGCCAGCAGTTTGCGGACAGGGGGCGTCAACACTGAAGCTTTCTTT. As protein: CASSLRTGGVNTEAFF.

This clonotype counts as medium-sized. This chain uses TRBV18 with TRBJ1-2; D remains ambiguous. The germline gives CDR1 KGHSH, CDR2 LQKENI. The V end lost 3 bases, the J end lost 3 bases, and 8 bases lay between the germline ends. There are 13 residues in the CDR3. The chain's CDR3 is CASSPGSDYGYTF. DNA of the CDR3: TGTGCCAGCTCACCTGGCTCGGACTATGGCTACACCTTC.

This clonotype showed up just a few times. The chain recombines TRBV2 with TRBJ2-1; 11 nucleotides agree with TRBD2. The germline V gene has CDR1 SNHLY and CDR2 FYNNEI. J was trimmed by 13 bases and V by 6 bases; bases with no gene match: 8. This CDR3 spans 13 amino acids. In DNA, the CDR3 is TGTGCCAGCAGCGTAGCGGGGGGGCTACGACAGTTCTTC. Translation gives CASSVAGGLRQFF.

This chain uses TRBV30 with TRBJ1-6; 9 nucleotides match TRBD1. J was trimmed by 7 bases and V by 3 bases; bases with no gene match: 4. This CDR3 contains 14 residues. Germline V CDR1 and CDR2: GTSNPN, SVGIG (reference sequence). CDR3 protein: CAWSRDRVNSPLHF. CDR3 sequence (DNA): TGTGCCTGGAGCAGGGACAGGGTAAATTCACCCCTCCACTTT.